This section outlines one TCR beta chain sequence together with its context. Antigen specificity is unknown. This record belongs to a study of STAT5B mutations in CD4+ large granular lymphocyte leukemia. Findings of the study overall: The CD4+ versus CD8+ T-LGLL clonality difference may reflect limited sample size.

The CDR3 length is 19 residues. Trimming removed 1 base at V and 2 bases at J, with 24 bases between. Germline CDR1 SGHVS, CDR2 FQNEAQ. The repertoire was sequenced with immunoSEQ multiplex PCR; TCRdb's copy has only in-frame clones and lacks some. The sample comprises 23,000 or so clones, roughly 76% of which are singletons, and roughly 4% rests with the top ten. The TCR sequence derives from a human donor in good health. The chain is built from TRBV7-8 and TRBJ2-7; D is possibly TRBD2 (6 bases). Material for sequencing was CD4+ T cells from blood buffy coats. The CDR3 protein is CASSLGGVPGNPNTYEQYF. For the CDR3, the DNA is TGTGCCAGCAGCTTAGGGGGGGTTCCAGGGAACCCAAACACCTACGAGCAGTACTTC.